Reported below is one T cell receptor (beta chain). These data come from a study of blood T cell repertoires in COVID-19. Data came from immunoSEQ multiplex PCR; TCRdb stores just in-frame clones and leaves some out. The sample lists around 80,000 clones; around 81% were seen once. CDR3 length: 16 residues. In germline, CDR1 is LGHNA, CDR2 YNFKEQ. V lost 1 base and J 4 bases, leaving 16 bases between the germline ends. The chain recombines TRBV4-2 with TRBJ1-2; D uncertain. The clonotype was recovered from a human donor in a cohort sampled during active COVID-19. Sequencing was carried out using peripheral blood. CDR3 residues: CASSQGPGVESYGYTF. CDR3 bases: TGTGCCAGCAGCCAAGGACCCGGTGTGGAGTCCTATGGCTACACCTTC.